A single sample gave rise to the 4 T cell receptor beta chains below, sequenced in a study of identical twins. One entry per CDR3 protein, called by TCRdb with MiXCR from the 5' RACE reads. This table holds roughly 690,000 distinct CDR3 sequences, 21% found once. The same sample was also studied in work on T cells expressing NK-cell markers.

The sequenced sample consisted of PBMCs. Source of these receptors: a woman younger than 35 in good health.

The chain combines TRBV12-3 or TRBV12-4 with TRBJ1-1; perhaps TRBD1 as D (6 bases). Trimming cost V 6 bases and J 9 bases, with 14 bases left between them. The CDR3 runs 12 residues. The CDR3: CASSSAGGQAFF. The CDR3, as DNA: TGTGCCAGCAGCTCTGCGGGGGGCCAAGCTTTCTTT.

The table lists this clonotype with a few counts. The chain combines TRBV5-1 with TRBJ2-3; D is unclear. This CDR3 has 14 residues. Per the germline V gene, CDR1 is SGHRS and CDR2 is YFSETQ. Trimming took off 0 bases at V and 3 bases at J, with 8 bases between the two ends. CDR3 sequence (DNA): TGCGCCAGCAGCTTGGCCGTGGAAACAGATACGCAGTATTTT. Encoded protein: CASSLAVETDTQYF.

The chain recombines TRBV7-3 with TRBJ2-2; D call uncertain. Germline V lookup: CDR1 SGHTA, CDR2 FQGTGA. V lost 1 base and J lost 6, with 9 bases in between. The CDR3 runs 14 residues. Here the CDR3 reads CASSLNHMSGELFF. CDR3 DNA sequence: TGTGCCAGCAGCTTAAACCACATGTCCGGGGAGCTGTTTTTT.

In this sample, this clonotype turned up a few times. The chain combines TRBV5-5 with TRBJ2-4; 9 nucleotides align to TRBD2. CDR1 is SGHKS and CDR2 is YYEKEE in the germline V gene (reference sequence). The ends lost 3 bases at V and 7 bases at J; junction bases unmatched: 14. This CDR3 is built from 17 residues. The CDR3 sequence: CASSSGTAWRGGNIQYF. In nucleotides, the CDR3 is TGTGCCAGCAGCTCGGGGACGGCTTGGCGGGGGGGGAACATTCAGTACTTC.